This entry lists 11 T cell receptor beta chains sequenced from one sample in a study of human T cells and chemical hapten exposure. Time point given: patch test 3, about 24 weeks after DPC sensitization. Regarding treatment: therapeutic diphenylcyclopropenone sensitization with weekly scalp DPC. TCRdb reprocessed the RACE reads via MiXCR and lists one record per CDR3 protein. This sample yields roughly 69,000 distinct CDR3 sequences, of which 9.5% to 12% are seen a single time; about 2.3% belongs to the top ten. Sequences were derived from whole blood, sampled in connection with sensitization to the hapten diphenylcyclopropenone (DPC). The receptors here all came from a woman younger than 45 with alopecia areata. Some clones in this sample may be carry-over from other donors' samples.

This clonotype was seen more than once but under ten times. V and J are TRBV5-1 and TRBJ2-1; D gene unclear. The CDR3 consists of 12 residues. CDR1 and CDR2 from the germline V gene are SGHRS and YFSETQ. The germline V and J ends were trimmed by 5 bases and 7 bases, with 10 bases remaining between them. CDR3 loop: CASRKDGNEQFF. The CDR3 DNA follows: TGCGCCAGCAGAAAGGACGGGAATGAGCAGTTCTTC.

This clonotype has just one count. The rearrangement joins TRBV5-1 to TRBJ2-5; the D gene is possibly TRBD2 (6 bases). Trimming cost V 4 bases and J 3 bases, with 10 bases left between them. The CDR3 has 13 amino acids. Germline V gives CDR1 SGHRS, CDR2 YFSETQ. The CDR3 region is CASSRRLEETQYF. CDR3 sequence (DNA): TGCGCCAGCAGCCGAAGACTAGAAGAGACCCAGTACTTC.

Worth noting for this clonotype: A much more abundant neighbour one base away suggests this may be a read error. V gene TRBV6-5 combines with J gene TRBJ2-7; 8 bases line up with TRBD2. The J segment lost 5 bases and the V segment lost 6 bases, leaving 12 bases of the junction unmatched. Per the germline V gene, CDR1 is MNHEY and CDR2 is SVGAGI. The CDR3 loop spans 15 amino acids. DNA of the CDR3: TGTGCCAGCAGCCACCTTCTCGCGGGAGGTCACGAGCAGTACTTC. It codes for CASSHLLAGGHEQYF.

This clonotype has just a few counts. This rearrangement joins TRBV2 to TRBJ2-3; 9 bases are shared with TRBD2. Germline loops: CDR1 SNHLY, CDR2 FYNNEI. The ends lost 3 bases at V and 4 bases at J; junction bases unmatched: 11. The CDR3 is 17 residues long. This CDR3 reads CASSDWNAGGPSDTQYF. The CDR3 DNA reads as TGTGCCAGCAGTGACTGGAACGCGGGAGGGCCCTCAGATACGCAGTATTTT.

This clonotype was counted many times. The CDR3 protein is CSVIGPYSTDTQYF. CDR3 nucleotides: TGCAGCGTGATAGGGCCGTATAGCACAGATACGCAGTATTTT. The chain couples TRBV29-1 to TRBJ2-3; D uncertain. The CDR3 covers 14 residues. Trimming shortened V by 6 bases and J by 0 bases, and 13 bases separated the two germline ends. Germline lookup yields CDR1 SQVTM and CDR2 ANQGSEA.

This clonotype was detected many times. This chain uses TRBV19 with TRBJ1-1; the D gene is possibly TRBD1 (6 bases). The CDR3 loop spans 15 amino acids. Between the trimmed V and J ends, which lost 9 bases and 3 bases, there was a span of 20 bases. Per the germline V gene, CDR1 is LNHDA and CDR2 is SQIVND (reference sequence). The CDR3 nucleotides are TGTGCCAGCAAGTGGGGGGCAGGGAAGGACACTGAAGCTTTCTTT. Translating gives CASKWGAGKDTEAFF.

The rearrangement joins TRBV6-2 or TRBV6-3 to TRBJ2-3, with D perhaps given as TRBD1 or TRBD2 (5 bases each). Trimming shortened V by 2 bases and J by 7 bases, and 13 bases separated the two germline ends. CDR3 length: 14 residues. Germline V gene sequence: CDR1 MNHEY, CDR2 SVGEGT. The CDR3 sequence is CASSYGGSQNTQYF. The DNA of the CDR3 is TGTGCCAGCAGTTACGGGGGATCGCAGAATACGCAGTATTTT.

This clonotype was counted ten times or more. The chain recombines TRBV4-1 with TRBJ2-1; unclear D gene. The V gene's germline CDR1 is MGHRA and CDR2 YSYEKL. This CDR3 has 15 amino acids. With 1 base removed from V and 0 bases from J, the gap between germline ends came to 7 bases. The DNA of the CDR3 is TGCGCCAGCAGCCAAGGCTACCTCTCCTACAATGAGCAGTTCTTC. Translation gives CASSQGYLSYNEQFF.

J is TRBJ1-6 and V is TRBV5-4, with D tentatively TRBD1 (6 bases). This CDR3 has 17 residues. The V and J ends lost 4 bases and 3 bases respectively, with 17 bases between them. Germline CDR1 and CDR2: SGHNT and YYREEE (reference sequence). The DNA of the CDR3 is TGTGCCAGCAGCAGCGACGTAGGGGGTGACTATAATTCACCCCTCCACTTT. This sequence encodes CASSSDVGGDYNSPLHF. The entire variable domain, with the rest obtained from reference TRBV5-4 and TRBJ1-6, is as follows: ETGVTQSPTHLIKTRGQQVTLRCSSQSGHNTVSWYQQALGQGPQFIFQYYREEENGRGNFPPRFSGLQFPNYSSELNVNALELDDSALYLCASSSDVGGDYNSPLHFGNGTRLTVT.

This clonotype has a count of ten or more. The chain is built from TRBV6-5 and TRBJ1-6, with D maybe TRBD1 (6 bases). Trimming took off 5 bases at V and 1 base at J, with 15 bases between the two ends. The CDR3 has 17 residues. The V gene's germline CDR1 is MNHEY and CDR2 SVGAGI. The CDR3 DNA is TGTGCCAGCAGTCCCCTGGGGGGGGCATCCTATAATTCACCCCTCCACTTT. Its protein product is CASSPLGGASYNSPLHF.

This clonotype was seen ten or more times. The gene calls are TRBV19 and TRBJ1-5; perhaps TRBD1 as D (5 bases). V was trimmed by 4 bases and J by 0 bases, leaving 10 bases between them. This CDR3 region has 15 residues. Germline V gives CDR1 LNHDA, CDR2 SQIVND (reference sequence). CDR3 sequence reads: CASSRQQFSNQPQHF. As DNA, the CDR3 is TGTGCCAGTAGTAGACAGCAATTTAGCAATCAGCCCCAGCATTTT.